These 12 T cell receptor beta chains share one sample of origin, sequenced in a study of beta chain features in type 1 diabetes. As every portion of the isolated RNA was reverse transcribed, the sequencing read expressed TCRB transcripts. Method: immunoSEQ multiplex PCR; TCRdb's copy keeps in-frame clones and lacks some. This sample yields under 450,000 clones, of which about 14% are seen a single time; less than 0.04% belongs to the top ten. Material: naive CD4+ T cells from blood. Receptors originate from a man younger than 45 in good health.

This chain connects TRBV5-1 to TRBJ2-2; D possibly corresponds to TRBD2 (6 bases). Per the germline V gene, CDR1 is SGHRS and CDR2 is YFSETQ. V lost 0 bases, J lost 0 bases, and 6 bases lay in between. The CDR3 sequence is 15 residues long. The CDR3 is CASSLGDSNTGELFF. In nucleotides, the CDR3 is TGCGCCAGCAGCTTGGGGGACTCGAACACCGGGGAGCTGTTTTTT.

The DNA of the CDR3 is TGTGCCAGCTCACCAATTTCTGCGAACACCGGGGAGCTGTTTTTT. Its translation: CASSPISANTGELFF. The chain employs TRBV18 and TRBJ2-2; D gene unclear. Germline assignment: CDR1 KGHSH and CDR2 LQKENI. Trimming removed 2 bases from V and 0 bases from J, with 7 bases in between. CDR3 length: 15 residues.

The V and J genes are TRBV2 and TRBJ1-5; no reliable D call. CDR1 is SNHLY and CDR2 is FYNNEI in the germline V gene. V dropped 5 bases and J dropped 2 bases, with 10 bases sitting between them. The CDR3 has 14 residues. Here the CDR3 DNA reads TGTGCCAGCAGTAAGGAAGTGGGCAATCAGCCCCAGCATTTT. Residues: CASSKEVGNQPQHF.

This clone has only a few counts. The chain joins TRBV25-1 to TRBJ2-7, with unresolved D. V was cut by 6 bases and J by 2 bases, with 8 bases left in between. CDR1 and CDR2 from the germline V gene are MGHDK and SYGVNS. The CDR3 contains 12 residues. CDR3 coding DNA: TGTGCCAGCAGAGAGGAACCCTACGAGCAGTACTTC. It codes for CASREEPYEQYF.

This clone was observed a few times. J is TRBJ1-6 and V is TRBV4-3; D is ambiguous. Germline values: CDR1 LGHNA, CDR2 YSLEER. The CDR3 is 15 amino acids. V was trimmed by 1 base and J by 4 bases, leaving 8 bases between them. The DNA for the CDR3 is TGCGCCAGCAGCCAAGGCACGGTTTATAATTCACCCCTCCACTTT. Protein product: CASSQGTVYNSPLHF.

The chain joins TRBV27 to TRBJ2-7, with 8 bases fitting TRBD1. This CDR3 region has 15 residues. V shed 3 bases, J shed 2 bases, and the junction held 6 bases outside the gene matches. CDR1 is MNHEY, CDR2 SMNVEV, per germline (reference sequence). DNA of the CDR3: TGTGCCAGCAGTTTTAGGGGACAGGCGACCTACGAGCAGTACGTC. This codes for CASSFRGQATYEQYV.

The chain has TRBV5-4 and TRBJ1-1, with unresolved D. The CDR3 has 12 amino acids. The germline V gene has CDR1 SGHNT and CDR2 YYREEE (reference sequence). Trimming removed 3 bases at V and 11 bases at J, with 14 bases between. The CDR3 protein is CASSSQSGYAFF. The CDR3, as DNA: TGTGCCAGCAGCTCGCAGTCGGGATACGCTTTCTTT.

This clone was seen a few times. The rearrangement links TRBV5-6 to TRBJ2-5; D is perhaps TRBD1 or TRBD2 (5 bases each). This CDR3 is 16 amino acids long. CDR1 and CDR2 (germline): SGHDT, YYEEEE. Deletions cut 3 bases from V and 5 bases from J, with 20 bases between. In nucleotides, the CDR3 is TGTGCCAGCAGCTCGGGCCAGAGGGGAAGGTTGGAGACCCAGTACTTC. Protein: CASSSGQRGRLETQYF.

The sample holds a few counts of this clone. The V gene is TRBV30, the J gene TRBJ2-7; a weak D match, TRBD2 (5 bases). This CDR3 is 13 amino acids long. Per the germline V gene, CDR1 is GTSNPN and CDR2 is SVGIG (reference sequence). V was cut by 2 bases and J by 3 bases, with 11 bases left in between. CDR3: CAWSTLGIYEQYV. CDR3 DNA sequence: TGTGCCTGGAGTACACTAGGCATCTACGAGCAGTACGTC.

This clone has only a few counts. J is TRBJ2-5 and V is TRBV7-6; no clear D. This CDR3 is 11 amino acids long. Germline CDR1 and CDR2: SGHVS and FNYEAQ. Deletions cut 4 bases from V and 4 bases from J, with 4 bases between. The CDR3 DNA is TGTGCCAGCAGCTCCAGAGAGACCCAGTACTTC. Its translation: CASSSRETQYF.

This clone was observed a few times. The chain couples TRBV7-8 to TRBJ2-5, with D maybe TRBD1 (5 bases). The germline V and J ends were trimmed by 6 bases and 5 bases, with 16 bases remaining between them. The CDR3 has 14 amino acids. Germline V gives CDR1 SGHVS, CDR2 FQNEAQ. The CDR3 is CASRQTRVQETQYF. CDR3 nucleotides: TGTGCCAGCAGGCAAACCAGGGTTCAGGAGACCCAGTACTTC.

J is TRBJ1-1 and V is TRBV29-1; the match to TRBD1 covers 8 bases. The V and J ends lost 0 bases and 8 bases, in that order; junction bases with no gene match: 2. Looked up from germline, CDR1 is SQVTM and CDR2 is ANQGSEA. This CDR3 is 12 amino acids long. CDR3 nucleotides: TGCAGCGTTGAAGATGGGGACAGGGAAGCTTTCTTT. Translation gives CSVEDGDREAFF.